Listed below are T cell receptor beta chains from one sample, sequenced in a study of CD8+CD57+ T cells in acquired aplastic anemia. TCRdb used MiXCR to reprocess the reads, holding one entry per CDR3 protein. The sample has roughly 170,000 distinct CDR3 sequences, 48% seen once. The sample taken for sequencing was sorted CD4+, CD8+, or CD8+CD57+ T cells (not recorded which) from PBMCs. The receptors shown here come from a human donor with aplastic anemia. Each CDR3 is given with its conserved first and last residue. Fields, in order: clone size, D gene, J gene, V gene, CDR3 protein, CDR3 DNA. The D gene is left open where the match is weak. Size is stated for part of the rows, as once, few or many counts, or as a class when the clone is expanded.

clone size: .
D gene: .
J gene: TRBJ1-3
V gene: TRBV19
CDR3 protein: CASSWQGDSGNTIYF
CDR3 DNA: TGTGCCAGTAGTTGGCAGGGTGACTCTGGAAACACCATATATTTT

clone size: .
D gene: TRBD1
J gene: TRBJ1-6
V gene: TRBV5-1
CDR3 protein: CASSGGDSANSPLHF
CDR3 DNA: TGCGCCAGCAGCGGGGGGGACAGCGCCAATTCACCCCTCCACTTT

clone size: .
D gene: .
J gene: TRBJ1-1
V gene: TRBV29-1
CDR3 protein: CSVDVGANEAEAFF
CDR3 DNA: TGCAGCGTTGACGTGGGAGCTAATGAGGCTGAAGCTTTCTTT

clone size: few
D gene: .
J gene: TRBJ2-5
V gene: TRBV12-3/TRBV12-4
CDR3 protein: CASSRGGQETQYF
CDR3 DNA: TGTGCCAGCAGTCGTGGCGGCCAAGAGACCCAGTACTTC

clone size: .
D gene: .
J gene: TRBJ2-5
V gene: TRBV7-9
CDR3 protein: CASSLVTGETQYF
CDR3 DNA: TGTGCCAGCAGCTTAGTAACAGGGGAGACCCAGTACTTC

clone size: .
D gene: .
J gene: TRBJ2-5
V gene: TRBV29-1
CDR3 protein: CSVNEIGETQYF
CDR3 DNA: TGCAGCGTAAATGAAATAGGAGAGACCCAGTACTTC

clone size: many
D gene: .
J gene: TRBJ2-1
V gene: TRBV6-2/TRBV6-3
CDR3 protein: CASRSSGGGPGGEQFF
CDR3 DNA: TGTGCCAGCAGATCATCGGGAGGGGGCCCAGGAGGTGAGCAGTTCTTC

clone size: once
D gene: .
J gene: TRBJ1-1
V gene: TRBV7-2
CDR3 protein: CASRPDRRTEAFF
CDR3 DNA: TGTGCCAGCAGGCCCGACAGGAGGACTGAAGCTTTCTTT

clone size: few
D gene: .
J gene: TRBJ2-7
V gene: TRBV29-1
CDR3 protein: CSGRTVNPYEQYF
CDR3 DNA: TGCAGCGGACGGACGGTGAATCCCTACGAGCAGTACTTC

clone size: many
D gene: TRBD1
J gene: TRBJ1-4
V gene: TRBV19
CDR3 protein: CATGGGRTNEKLFF
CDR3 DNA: TGTGCCACCGGAGGGGGCAGAACTAATGAAAAACTGTTTTTT

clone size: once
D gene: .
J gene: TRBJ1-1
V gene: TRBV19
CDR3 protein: CASSPTWVTPFF
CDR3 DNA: TGTGCCAGTAGCCCTACATGGGTAACGCCTTTCTTT

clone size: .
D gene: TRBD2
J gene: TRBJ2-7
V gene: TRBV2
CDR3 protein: CASSDIAGGYDEQYF
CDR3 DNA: TGTGCCAGCAGTGATATAGCGGGAGGGTATGACGAGCAGTACTTC

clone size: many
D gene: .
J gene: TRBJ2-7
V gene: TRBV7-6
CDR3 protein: CASSLAQGTNYEQYF
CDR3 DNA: TGTGCCAGCAGCTTAGCCCAGGGTACAAACTACGAGCAGTACTTC

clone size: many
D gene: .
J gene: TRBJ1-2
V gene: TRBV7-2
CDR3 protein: CASSLGEAGVYGYTF
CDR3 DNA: TGTGCCAGCAGCTTAGGGGAGGCGGGGGTCTATGGCTACACCTTC

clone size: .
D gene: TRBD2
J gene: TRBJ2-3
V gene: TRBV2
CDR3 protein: CASSEQGGTDTQYF
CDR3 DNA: TGTGCCAGCAGTGAACAGGGAGGGACAGATACGCAGTATTTT

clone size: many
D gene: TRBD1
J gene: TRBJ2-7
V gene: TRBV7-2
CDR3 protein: CASSLGSQGAYEQYF
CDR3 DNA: TGTGCCAGCAGCTTAGGCTCCCAGGGGGCCTACGAGCAGTACTTC

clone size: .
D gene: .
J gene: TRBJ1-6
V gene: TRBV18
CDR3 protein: CASSPIDQDSPLHF
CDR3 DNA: TGTGCCAGCTCACCAATTGACCAAGATTCACCCCTCCACTTT

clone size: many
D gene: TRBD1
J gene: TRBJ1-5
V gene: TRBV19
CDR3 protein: CASGTGGKSNQPQHF
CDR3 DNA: TGTGCCAGTGGGACAGGGGGCAAGAGCAATCAGCCCCAGCATTTT

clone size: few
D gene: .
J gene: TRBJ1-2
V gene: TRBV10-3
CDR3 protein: CAISEGQNIDGYTF
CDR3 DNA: TGTGCCATCAGTGAGGGACAGAACATTGATGGCTACACCTTC

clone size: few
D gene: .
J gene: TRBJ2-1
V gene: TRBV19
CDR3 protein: CASSSGVIDNEQFF
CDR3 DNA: TGTGCCAGTAGTAGTGGGGTAATCGACAATGAGCAGTTCTTC

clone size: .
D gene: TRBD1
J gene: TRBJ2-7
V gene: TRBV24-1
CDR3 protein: CATSKGTASYEQYF
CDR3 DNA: TGTGCCACCAGTAAGGGGACAGCGTCCTACGAGCAGTACTTC

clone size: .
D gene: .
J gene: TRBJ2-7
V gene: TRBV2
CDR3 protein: CASRDNSYEQYF
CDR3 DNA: TGTGCCAGCCGGGACAACTCTTACGAGCAGTACTTC

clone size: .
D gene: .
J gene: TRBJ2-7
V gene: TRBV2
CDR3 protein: CASTSDEHEQYF
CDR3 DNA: TGTGCCAGCACCTCGGACGAACACGAGCAGTACTTC